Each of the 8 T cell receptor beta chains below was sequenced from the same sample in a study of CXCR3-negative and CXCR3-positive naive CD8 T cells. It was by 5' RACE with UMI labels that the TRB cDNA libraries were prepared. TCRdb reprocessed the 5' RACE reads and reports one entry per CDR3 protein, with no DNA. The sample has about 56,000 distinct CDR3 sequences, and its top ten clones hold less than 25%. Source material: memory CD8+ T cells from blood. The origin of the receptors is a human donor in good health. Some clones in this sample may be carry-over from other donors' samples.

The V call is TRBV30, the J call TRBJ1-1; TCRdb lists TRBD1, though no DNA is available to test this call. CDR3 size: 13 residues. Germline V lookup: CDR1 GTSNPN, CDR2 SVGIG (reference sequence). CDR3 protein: CAWSVDRGAEAFF. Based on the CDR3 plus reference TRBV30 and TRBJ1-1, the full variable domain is SQTIHQWPATLVQPVGSPLSLECTVEGTSNPNLYWYRQAAGRGLQLLFYSVGIGQISSEVPQNLSASRPQDRQFILSSKKLLLSDSGFYLCAWSVDRGAEAFFGQGTRLTVV.

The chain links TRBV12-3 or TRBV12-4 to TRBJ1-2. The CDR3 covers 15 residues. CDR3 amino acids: CASRAGLGLYYGYTF.

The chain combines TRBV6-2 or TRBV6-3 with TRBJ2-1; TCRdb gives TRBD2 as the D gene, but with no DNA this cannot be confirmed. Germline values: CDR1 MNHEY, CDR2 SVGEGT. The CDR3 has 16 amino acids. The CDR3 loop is CASSGTSGGSYNEQFF.

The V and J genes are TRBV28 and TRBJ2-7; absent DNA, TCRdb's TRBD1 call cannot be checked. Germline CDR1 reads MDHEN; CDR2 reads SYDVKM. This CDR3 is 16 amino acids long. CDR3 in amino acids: CATLTVVGSLDYEQYF.

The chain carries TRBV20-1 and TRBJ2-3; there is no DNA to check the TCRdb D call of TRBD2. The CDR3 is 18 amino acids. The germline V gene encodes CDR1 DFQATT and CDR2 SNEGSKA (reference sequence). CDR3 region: CSARDPDSQTSVTDTQYF.

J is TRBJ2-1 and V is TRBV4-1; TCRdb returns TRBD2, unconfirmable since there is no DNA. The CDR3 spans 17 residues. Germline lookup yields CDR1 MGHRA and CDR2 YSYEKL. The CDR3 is CASSQERMASGFQEQFF.

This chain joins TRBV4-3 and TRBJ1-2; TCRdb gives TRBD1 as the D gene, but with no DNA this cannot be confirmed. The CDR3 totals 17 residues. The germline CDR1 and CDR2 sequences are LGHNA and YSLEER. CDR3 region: CASSQDGGGEGNYGYTF.

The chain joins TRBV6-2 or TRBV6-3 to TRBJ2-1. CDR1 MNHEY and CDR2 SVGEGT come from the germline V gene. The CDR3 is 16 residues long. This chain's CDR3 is CASSYSRASSYNEQFF.